The 7 T cell receptor beta chains presented below share a single source sample, sequenced in a study of shared clonotypes between healthy human individuals. TCRdb's copy holds only in-frame clones and misses some; the assay was immunoSEQ multiplex PCR. The sample lists 2.5 million or so clones; approximately 92% were seen once. Sequencing input: naive CD4+ T cells sorted from blood. The sample's subset: CD45RA+ positively selected. Every receptor here comes from a man aged 18 to 30 in good health.

The J gene is TRBJ2-7, the V gene TRBV7-2, with 8 bases that match TRBD2. The CDR3 contains 18 residues. Losses at the gene ends were 2 bases for V and 4 bases for J; bases not matched to a gene: 16. Looked up from germline, CDR1 is SGHTA and CDR2 is FQGNSA. In DNA form, the CDR3 reads TGTGCCAGCAGCTTAATCGTTTCCGCCTCTGCGGGGGGTTACGAGCAGTACTTC. It specifies CASSLIVSASAGGYEQYF.

The chain couples TRBV28 to TRBJ2-7; 9 nucleotides line up with TRBD2. With 4 bases clipped from V and 4 bases from J, the junction kept 5 bases outside the gene matches. CDR3 length: 14 amino acids. CDR1 MDHEN and CDR2 SYDVKM come from the germline V gene. In DNA form, the CDR3 reads TGTGCCAGCAGTTCCCCTAGCGGGATATACGAGCAGTACTTC. This gives the protein CASSSPSGIYEQYF.

For this clone: One junction end does not reproduce the germline sequence, and a read error may be involved. The chain links TRBV2 to TRBJ2-7; maybe TRBD2 (6 bases). The CDR3 sequence is 13 residues long. The germline V gene encodes CDR1 SNHLY and CDR2 FYNNEI. The CDR3 region is CASSEGDFYEQYF. CDR3 nucleotides: TGTGCCAGCAGCGAAGGGGACTTCTACGAGCAGTACTTC. Variable domain in full (rest from reference TRBV2 and TRBJ2-7): EPEVTQTPSHQVTQMGQEVILRCVPISNHLYFYWYRQILGQKVEFLVSFYNNEISEKSEIFDDQFSVERPDGSNFTLKIRSTKLEDSAMYFCASSEGDFYEQYFGPGTRLTVT.

This clone was found once. The chain joins TRBV30 to TRBJ1-2, with TRBD1 as a possible D gene (5 bases). Germline V gene sequence: CDR1 GTSNPN, CDR2 SVGIG (reference sequence). V was clipped by 1 base and J by 7 bases, with 22 bases between them. This CDR3 has 16 amino acids. Here the CDR3 DNA reads TGTGCCTGGAGTGGCCCCTTTTCATTGGGGCGAAGTGGCTACACCTTC. Amino acid sequence: CAWSGPFSLGRSGYTF. Filled out from reference TRBV30 and TRBJ1-2, the complete variable domain reads SQTIHQWPATLVQPVGSPLSLECTVEGTSNPNLYWYRQAAGRGLQLLFYSVGIGQISSEVPQNLSASRPQDRQFILSSKKLLLSDSGFYLCAWSGPFSLGRSGYTFGSGTRLTVV.

V and J are TRBV6-1 and TRBJ1-6, with D possibly TRBD1 on 5 matching bases. The V gene's germline CDR1 is MNHNS and CDR2 SASEGT. Trimming removed 11 bases at V and 6 bases at J, with 14 bases between. The CDR3 has 13 residues. CDR3 nucleotides: TGTGCCGTCTCCGTGGGGGGTAATTCACCCCTCCACTTT. Amino acid sequence: CAVSVGGNSPLHF.

This chain connects TRBV5-6 to TRBJ1-1; D may be TRBD1 (5 bases). Germline V gene lookup returns CDR1 SGHDT and CDR2 YYEEEE. The CDR3 is made up of 13 amino acids. V lost 4 bases to trimming and J lost 1 base, with 8 bases between them. The CDR3 region has the DNA TGTGCCAGCAGCGGGGGGAAGAACACTGAAGCTTTCTTT. Amino acid sequence: CASSGGKNTEAFF.

The count of this clone is one. The genes are TRBV18 and TRBJ2-4; D possibly matches TRBD1 or TRBD2 (6 bases each). Trimming removed 6 bases at V and 10 bases at J, with 22 bases between. This CDR3 contains 15 residues. Germline CDR1 and CDR2: KGHSH and LQKENI. This CDR3 is CASSPGANGVQIQYF. The CDR3 coding sequence is TGTGCCAGCTCTCCGGGGGCAAATGGAGTTCAAATTCAGTACTTC.